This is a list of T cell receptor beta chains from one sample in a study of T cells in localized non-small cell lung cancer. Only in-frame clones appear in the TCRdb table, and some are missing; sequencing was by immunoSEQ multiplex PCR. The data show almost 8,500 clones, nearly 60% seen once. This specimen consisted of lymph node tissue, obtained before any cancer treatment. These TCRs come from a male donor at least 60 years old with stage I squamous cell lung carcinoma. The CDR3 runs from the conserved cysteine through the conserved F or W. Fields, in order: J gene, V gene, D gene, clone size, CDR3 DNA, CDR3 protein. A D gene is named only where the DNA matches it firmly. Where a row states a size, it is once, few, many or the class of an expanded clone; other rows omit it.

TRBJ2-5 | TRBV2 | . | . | TGTGCCAGCAGTGCCGCAGGGGAGACCCAGTACTTC | CASSAAGETQYF
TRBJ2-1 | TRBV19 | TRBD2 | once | TGTGCCACGGCTGGGGGACTAGCGGGAGGGCTTTACAATGAGCAGTTCTTC | CATAGGLAGGLYNEQFF
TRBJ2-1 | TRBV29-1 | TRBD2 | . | TGCAGCGTTGAAGGCGGGAGGCGGTACAATGAGCAGTTCTTC | CSVEGGRRYNEQFF
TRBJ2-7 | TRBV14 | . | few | TGTGCCAGCAGCCAGCAATCGGGCGAGCAGTACTTC | CASSQQSGEQYF
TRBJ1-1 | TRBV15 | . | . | TGTGCCACCAGCAGAGCGGGGGCGGACACTGAAGCTTTCTTT | CATSRAGADTEAFF
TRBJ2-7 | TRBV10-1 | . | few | TGCGCCAGCAGGGCCTCGGGGACAACCGAGCAGTACTTC | CASRASGTTEQYF
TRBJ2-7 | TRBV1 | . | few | TGCGCCAACAGCCAAAAACGGGAGGTTATCTACGAGCAGTACTTC | CANSQKREVIYEQYF
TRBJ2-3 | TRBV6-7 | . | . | TGTGCCAGCAGTTACGTCCAAGGTCGGCAAGATACGCAGTATTTT | CASSYVQGRQDTQYF
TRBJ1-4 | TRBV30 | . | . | TGTGCCTGGAGGTTGATGGGCAATGAAAAACTGTTTTTT | CAWRLMGNEKLFF
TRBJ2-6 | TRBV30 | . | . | TGTGCCTGGAGTGCGGGATTCTCTATCTCTGGGGCCAACGTCCTGACTTTC | CAWSAGFSISGANVLTF
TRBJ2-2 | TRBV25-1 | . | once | TGTGCCAGCAGTGACTTAGGTAGTGGGAGAGGGAATACCGGGGAGCTGTTTTTT | CASSDLGSGRGNTGELFF
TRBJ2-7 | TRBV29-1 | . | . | TGCAGCGTGACGTCGAGCTCCTACGAGCAGTACTTC | CSVTSSSYEQYF
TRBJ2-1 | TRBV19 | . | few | TGTGCCAGTAAGGCTAGTCTCTACAATGAGCAGTTCTTC | CASKASLYNEQFF
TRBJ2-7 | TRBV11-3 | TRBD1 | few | TGTGCCAGCAGCCCTCCCACAGGGGCGTCCTACGAGCAGTACTTC | CASSPPTGASYEQYF
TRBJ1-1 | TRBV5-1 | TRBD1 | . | TGCGCCAGCAGCAACGACAGGGTGCGGGGTACTGAAGCTTTCTTT | CASSNDRVRGTEAFF
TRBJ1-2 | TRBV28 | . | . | TGTGCCAGCAGGCTACTCACCAACTATGGCTACACCTTC | CASRLLTNYGYTF
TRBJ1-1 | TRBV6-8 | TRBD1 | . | TGTGCCAGCAGCCTTTACAGGGGAGGGAGCACTGAAGCTTTCTTT | CASSLYRGGSTEAFF
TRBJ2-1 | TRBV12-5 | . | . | TGTGCTAGTGCCCGACCGAATACCTACAATGAGCAGTTCTTC | CASARPNTYNEQFF
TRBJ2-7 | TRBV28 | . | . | TGTGCCAGCAGTTTGGGCTCCTACGAGCAGTACTTC | CASSLGSYEQYF
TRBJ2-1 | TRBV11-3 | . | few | TGTGCCAGCAGCTTTGGTCCCCCCGGGTACAATGAGCAGTTCTTC | CASSFGPPGYNEQFF
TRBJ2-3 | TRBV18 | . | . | TGTGCCAGCTCACATGGGGTTTGGACAGATACGCAGTATTTT | CASSHGVWTDTQYF
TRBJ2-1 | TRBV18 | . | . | TGTGCCAGCTCACCGGGACGGGATTCCTACAATGAGCAGTTCTTC | CASSPGRDSYNEQFF
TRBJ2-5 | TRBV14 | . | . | TGTGCCAGCAGCCAATTCCTACAAGGCGAGGCCCAGTACTTC | CASSQFLQGEAQYF
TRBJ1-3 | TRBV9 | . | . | TGTGTCAGCAGATGGGCTGGAAACACCATATATTTT | CVSRWAGNTIYF